The following is a T cell receptor beta chain sequence with its context. Its antigen is still unknown. The entry originates in a study of Ad26.COV2.S vaccination and SARS-CoV-2 variants. Findings of the study overall: Considerable breadth of spike-specific CD8+ and CD4+ T cell responses has reportedly been documented following vaccination. Total responses of T cells may have been underestimated by the analyses of TCR breadth and depth.

This CDR3 is 15 amino acids long. The germline V gene has CDR1 LNHNV and CDR2 YYDKDF (reference sequence). J lost 6 bases, V lost 2 bases, and 10 bases had no gene match. This table comes from immunoSEQ multiplex PCR, and its TCRdb copy is limited to in-frame clones, with some not included. The sample yields some 640,000 clones, about 89% seen once. As to treatment: 15 to 20 received Ad26.COV2.S at low or high dose, single or two shots; about 5 received placebo; per-sample allocation not given. Sampling occurred on day 63 after the first vaccine or placebo injection. Based in Boston, the donor was an adult of 18-55 years. In the vaccine, an Ad26 vector expressed the SARS-CoV-2 spike of the Wuhan strain.

The sample was peripheral blood, taken in a trial of Ad26.COV2.S vaccine versus placebo. The sequence was collected from a person aged 18 to 59 who received the Ad26.COV2.S COVID-19 vaccine or a placebo. The rearrangement joins TRBV15 to TRBJ2-7; TRBD1 agrees at 7 bases. CDR3 region: CATSRSDRAFLEQYF. The CDR3 DNA reads TGTGCCACCAGCAGAAGTGACAGGGCCTTTCTCGAGCAGTACTTC.